The next 25 T cell receptor beta chains were all read from a single sample in a study of human T cells and chemical hapten exposure. Each CDR3 protein is one row after TCRdb ran MiXCR on the RACE reads. The table records over 100,000 distinct CDR3 sequences, roughly 9% of them present only once. Specified time point: patch test 2, 6 weeks after DPC sensitization. Treatment here: therapeutic diphenylcyclopropenone sensitization with weekly scalp DPC. The sequencing used whole blood, collected in connection with sensitization to the hapten diphenylcyclopropenone (DPC). Every receptor here comes from a woman in her forties with alopecia areata. Some clones in this sample may be carry-over from other donors' samples.

V is TRBV29-1 and J is TRBJ1-2, with no clear D. The CDR3 has 11 amino acids. Per the germline V gene, CDR1 is SQVTM and CDR2 is ANQGSEA. The ends were cut back, 1 base at V and 2 bases at J, with 2 bases in the middle. CDR3 sequence: CSVEGNYGYTF. The CDR3 DNA reads as TGCAGCGTTGAAGGGAACTATGGCTACACCTTC. Full variable domain (missing parts from reference TRBV29-1 and TRBJ1-2): SAVISQKPSRDICQRGTSLTIQCQVDSQVTMMFWYRQQPGQSLTLIATANQGSEATYESGFVIDKFPISRPNLTFSTLTVSNMSPEDSSIYLCSVEGNYGYTFGSGTRLTVV.

This clonotype was seen ten or more times. CDR3: CASSQDPRDRNTEAFF. The DNA of the CDR3 is TGCGCCAGCAGCCAAGACCCCCGGGACAGGAACACTGAAGCTTTCTTT. The chain combines TRBV4-3 with TRBJ1-1; 7 bases are shared with TRBD1. Trimming removed 0 bases from V and 1 base from J; junction bases left unmatched: 5. The CDR3 has 16 amino acids. Germline CDR1 LGHNA, CDR2 YSLEER.

The V gene is TRBV12-3 or TRBV12-4, the J gene TRBJ2-7, with D unclear. The CDR3 is 14 residues long. V was cut by 1 base and J by 3 bases, with 10 bases left in between. The CDR3 is CASSLGVIFYEQYF. DNA for the CDR3: TGTGCCAGCAGTTTAGGCGTCATTTTCTACGAGCAGTACTTC.

This clonotype showed up many times. The rearrangement joins TRBV6-5 to TRBJ2-5; 7 bases fit TRBD1. The CDR3 extends over 15 amino acids. J lost 0 bases, V lost 6 bases, and 7 bases had no gene match. Germline CDR1 is MNHEY and CDR2 is SVGAGI. As DNA, the CDR3 is TGTGCCAGCAGCCGGGACAGACGGTACCAAGAGACCCAGTACTTC. Amino acid sequence: CASSRDRRYQETQYF.

The genes are TRBV2 and TRBJ1-3, with no clear D. Trimming removed 11 bases from V and 3 bases from J, with 20 bases in between. CDR3 length: 15 residues. Germline CDR1 and CDR2: SNHLY and FYNNEI. CDR3 loop: CAGTPQEVNGNTIYF. In DNA, the CDR3 is TGTGCCGGAACTCCTCAGGAGGTGAATGGAAACACCATATATTTT.

This clonotype was picked up many times. The V gene is TRBV14, the J gene TRBJ1-4; D is possibly TRBD1 (6 bases). CDR1 and CDR2 (germline): SGHDN, FVKESK. Trimming shortened V by 5 bases and J by 5 bases, and 15 bases separated the two germline ends. This CDR3 has 15 amino acids. CDR3 in DNA: TGTGCCAGCAGCAAACTCACAGGGCTAAATGAAAAACTGTTTTTT. As protein: CASSKLTGLNEKLFF.

This clonotype was found many times. This rearrangement joins TRBV20-1 to TRBJ1-2; a possible D gene is TRBD1 (5 bases). This CDR3 region has 14 residues. Germline CDR1 reads DFQATT; CDR2 reads SNEGSKA (reference sequence). The germline V and J ends were trimmed by 6 bases and 2 bases, with 16 bases remaining between them. CDR3 coding DNA: TGCAGTGCGAGACAGTTCCTCCTGAACTATGGCTACACCTTC. Protein: CSARQFLLNYGYTF.

This clonotype was counted at least ten times. V gene TRBV5-4 combines with J gene TRBJ1-1, with 7 bases identical to TRBD1. V shed 4 bases, J shed 8 bases, and the junction held 5 bases outside the gene matches. Germline values: CDR1 SGHNT, CDR2 YYREEE (reference sequence). The CDR3 extends over 12 amino acids. CDR3 sequence (DNA): TGTGCCAGCAGCCGGACAGGTGTCGAAGCTTTCTTT. Its translation: CASSRTGVEAFF.

This clonotype was seen ten or more times. V usage is TRBV5-4 and J usage is TRBJ2-1; D unresolved. Per germline, CDR1 SGHNT and CDR2 YYREEE (reference sequence). V was cut by 3 bases and J by 6 bases, with 10 bases left in between. The CDR3 extends over 13 amino acids. The CDR3 is CASSSSERNEQFF. CDR3 in DNA: TGTGCCAGCAGCTCTTCGGAGCGCAATGAGCAGTTCTTC.

The chain uses TRBV28 and TRBJ2-3; TRBD1 matches at 10 bases. The CDR3 runs 15 residues. Germline CDR1 MDHEN, CDR2 SYDVKM. Germline trimming cut 4 bases from V and 4 bases from J; bases unmatched to any gene: 5. Here the CDR3 reads CASSSAGQGSDTQYF. CDR3 coding DNA: TGTGCCAGCAGTTCCGCGGGACAGGGGTCAGATACGCAGTATTTT.

This clonotype has more than one count but fewer than ten. The chain is built from TRBV18 and TRBJ2-2; no definite D call. Germline assignment: CDR1 KGHSH and CDR2 LQKENI. V was pared by 3 bases and J by 7 bases, with 9 bases between. The CDR3 totals 13 residues. CDR3 bases: TGTGCCAGCTCACCCAACCCGGTCGGGGAGCTGTTTTTT. This gives the protein CASSPNPVGELFF.

Many counts were recorded for this clonotype. The rearrangement uses TRBV13 and TRBJ2-6; D may be TRBD1 or TRBD2 (5 bases each). CDR1 is PRHDT and CDR2 is FYEKMQ in the germline V gene (reference sequence). V lost 6 bases to trimming and J lost 0 bases, with 9 bases between them. The CDR3 runs to 15 residues. This CDR3 reads CASRTRGSGANVLTF. The CDR3 DNA sequence: TGTGCCAGCAGAACGAGGGGCTCTGGGGCCAACGTCCTGACTTTC.

Comments on this clonotype: Given a much more abundant clone one base away, this may be a read error. The CDR3 region is CSVGQGRKTHYF. The CDR3 nucleotides read TGCAGCGTCGGACAGGGTAGGAAGACCCATTACTTC. This sequence joins TRBV29-1 and TRBJ2-5, with 8 nucleotides matching TRBD1. Germline V lookup: CDR1 SQVTM, CDR2 ANQGSEA. The CDR3 totals 12 residues.

This chain connects TRBV5-6 to TRBJ2-7, with D possibly being TRBD1 or TRBD2 (6 bases each). With 4 bases removed from V and 3 bases from J, the gap between germline ends came to 17 bases. Per the germline V gene, CDR1 is SGHDT and CDR2 is YYEEEE. The CDR3 consists of 15 residues. The DNA of the CDR3 is TGTGCCAGCAGCCCGCCCGTGGGGGGCGGCTACGAGCAGTACTTC. Protein: CASSPPVGGGYEQYF.

This clonotype occurred a few times. V gene TRBV4-3 combines with J gene TRBJ2-3; 13 bases agree with TRBD2. The CDR3 loop spans 16 amino acids. V was pared by 4 bases and J by 1 base, with 2 bases of the junction left unmatched. The germline CDR1 and CDR2 sequences are LGHNA and YSLEER. CDR3 loop: CASSLGLAGGTDTQYF. CDR3 bases: TGCGCCAGCAGCCTTGGACTAGCGGGGGGCACAGATACGCAGTATTTT.

The table lists this clonotype with many counts. In nucleotides, the CDR3 is TGTGCCAGCAGTAAAATGGGGCTTGGTGCGCAGTATTTT. The encoded protein is CASSKMGLGAQYF. The chain joins TRBV6-5 to TRBJ2-3; a possible D gene is TRBD1 (5 bases). CDR1 is MNHEY and CDR2 is SVGAGI in the germline V gene. The CDR3 runs to 13 residues. V was cut by 5 bases and J by 10 bases, with 16 bases left in between.

This clonotype showed up just a few times. The chain joins TRBV6-5 to TRBJ2-7, with D possibly TRBD1 on 6 matching bases. The CDR3 loop spans 15 amino acids. CDR1 and CDR2 from the germline V gene are MNHEY and SVGAGI. Trimming stripped 2 bases from V and 3 bases from J, with 14 bases between. CDR3 DNA: TGTGCCAGCAGTTACGCAGGGGTGCCGGGCTACGAGCAGTACTTC. This gives the protein CASSYAGVPGYEQYF.

In this sample, this clonotype turned up many times. DNA for the CDR3: TGTGCCAGCAGTTACGGGCGTCAGAGCCTCTACGAGCAGTACTTC. Its translation is CASSYGRQSLYEQYF. V usage is TRBV6-5 and J usage is TRBJ2-7; D not certain. Germline values: CDR1 MNHEY, CDR2 SVGAGI. This CDR3 contains 15 residues. V was trimmed by 2 bases and J by 3 bases, leaving 14 bases between them.

The chain couples TRBV7-8 to TRBJ2-3; 10 bases line up with TRBD2. CDR1 and CDR2 from the germline V gene are SGHVS and FQNEAQ. The CDR3 spans 17 residues. The V gene end was trimmed by 4 bases and the J gene end by 0 bases; junction bases not matched to a gene: 7. The CDR3, as DNA: TGTGCCAGCAGCTCAACTAGCGGGGCCGCTAGCACAGATACGCAGTATTTT. Translation gives CASSSTSGAASTDTQYF.

This clonotype was observed at least ten times. The gene calls are TRBV4-1 and TRBJ2-1; D might be TRBD1 (6 bases). The V gene lost 1 base and the J gene lost 0 bases, with 10 bases spanning the gap. Germline V lookup: CDR1 MGHRA, CDR2 YSYEKL. The length of the CDR3 is 16 residues. CDR3 in amino acids: CASSQGPRGSYNEQFF. CDR3 coding DNA: TGCGCCAGCAGCCAAGGGCCCAGGGGCTCCTACAATGAGCAGTTCTTC.

This clonotype was observed a few times. V and J are TRBV28 and TRBJ2-7; 10 bases fit TRBD2. With 6 bases clipped from V and 2 bases from J, the junction kept 7 bases outside the gene matches. CDR1 and CDR2 from the germline V gene are MDHEN and SYDVKM. CDR3 size: 15 residues. DNA for the CDR3: TGTGCCAGCAGCCCCGGACTAGCGGACCCCTACGAGCAGTACTTC. It translates to CASSPGLADPYEQYF.

At least ten counts were recorded for this clonotype. The chain uses TRBV6-2 or TRBV6-3 and TRBJ2-7, with 7 bases lining up with TRBD1. Germline V gene lookup returns CDR1 MNHEY and CDR2 SVGEGT. The CDR3 consists of 14 residues. The ends lost 2 bases at V and 6 bases at J; junction bases unmatched: 7. DNA for the CDR3: TGTGCCAGCAGTTACGGGGGACAGAATGGCGAGCAGTACTTC. This gives the protein CASSYGGQNGEQYF.

This clonotype was seen just once. Given a much more abundant clone one base away, this may be a read error. J is TRBJ2-7 and V is TRBV5-1, with D possibly TRBD1 on 5 matching bases. Germline V CDR1 and CDR2: SGHRS, YFSETQ. This CDR3 spans 13 amino acids. V lost 0 bases and J lost 6, with 10 bases in between. This chain's CDR3 is CASSLETVFEQYF. The CDR3 bases are TGCGCCAGCAGCTTGGAGACAGTCTTCGAGCAGTACTTC.

The table lists this clonotype with a few counts. The V and J genes are TRBV7-9 and TRBJ2-1; D may correspond to TRBD1 or TRBD2 (5 bases each). This CDR3 is 14 amino acids long. V was trimmed by 1 base and J by 6 bases, leaving 10 bases between them. CDR1 SEHNR and CDR2 FQNEAQ come from the germline V gene (reference sequence). CDR3: CASSLDPGPNEQFF. DNA of the CDR3: TGTGCCAGCAGCTTAGATCCGGGACCCAATGAGCAGTTCTTC.

V and J are TRBV6-2 or TRBV6-3 and TRBJ1-1; D is possibly TRBD1 (6 bases). This CDR3 is 15 amino acids long. V lost 4 bases, J lost 4 bases, and 16 bases lay in between. Germline V gene sequence: CDR1 MNHEY, CDR2 SVGEGT. CDR3 region: CASSWAPDRATEAFF. The CDR3 region has the DNA TGTGCCAGCAGTTGGGCCCCGGACAGAGCCACTGAAGCTTTCTTT.